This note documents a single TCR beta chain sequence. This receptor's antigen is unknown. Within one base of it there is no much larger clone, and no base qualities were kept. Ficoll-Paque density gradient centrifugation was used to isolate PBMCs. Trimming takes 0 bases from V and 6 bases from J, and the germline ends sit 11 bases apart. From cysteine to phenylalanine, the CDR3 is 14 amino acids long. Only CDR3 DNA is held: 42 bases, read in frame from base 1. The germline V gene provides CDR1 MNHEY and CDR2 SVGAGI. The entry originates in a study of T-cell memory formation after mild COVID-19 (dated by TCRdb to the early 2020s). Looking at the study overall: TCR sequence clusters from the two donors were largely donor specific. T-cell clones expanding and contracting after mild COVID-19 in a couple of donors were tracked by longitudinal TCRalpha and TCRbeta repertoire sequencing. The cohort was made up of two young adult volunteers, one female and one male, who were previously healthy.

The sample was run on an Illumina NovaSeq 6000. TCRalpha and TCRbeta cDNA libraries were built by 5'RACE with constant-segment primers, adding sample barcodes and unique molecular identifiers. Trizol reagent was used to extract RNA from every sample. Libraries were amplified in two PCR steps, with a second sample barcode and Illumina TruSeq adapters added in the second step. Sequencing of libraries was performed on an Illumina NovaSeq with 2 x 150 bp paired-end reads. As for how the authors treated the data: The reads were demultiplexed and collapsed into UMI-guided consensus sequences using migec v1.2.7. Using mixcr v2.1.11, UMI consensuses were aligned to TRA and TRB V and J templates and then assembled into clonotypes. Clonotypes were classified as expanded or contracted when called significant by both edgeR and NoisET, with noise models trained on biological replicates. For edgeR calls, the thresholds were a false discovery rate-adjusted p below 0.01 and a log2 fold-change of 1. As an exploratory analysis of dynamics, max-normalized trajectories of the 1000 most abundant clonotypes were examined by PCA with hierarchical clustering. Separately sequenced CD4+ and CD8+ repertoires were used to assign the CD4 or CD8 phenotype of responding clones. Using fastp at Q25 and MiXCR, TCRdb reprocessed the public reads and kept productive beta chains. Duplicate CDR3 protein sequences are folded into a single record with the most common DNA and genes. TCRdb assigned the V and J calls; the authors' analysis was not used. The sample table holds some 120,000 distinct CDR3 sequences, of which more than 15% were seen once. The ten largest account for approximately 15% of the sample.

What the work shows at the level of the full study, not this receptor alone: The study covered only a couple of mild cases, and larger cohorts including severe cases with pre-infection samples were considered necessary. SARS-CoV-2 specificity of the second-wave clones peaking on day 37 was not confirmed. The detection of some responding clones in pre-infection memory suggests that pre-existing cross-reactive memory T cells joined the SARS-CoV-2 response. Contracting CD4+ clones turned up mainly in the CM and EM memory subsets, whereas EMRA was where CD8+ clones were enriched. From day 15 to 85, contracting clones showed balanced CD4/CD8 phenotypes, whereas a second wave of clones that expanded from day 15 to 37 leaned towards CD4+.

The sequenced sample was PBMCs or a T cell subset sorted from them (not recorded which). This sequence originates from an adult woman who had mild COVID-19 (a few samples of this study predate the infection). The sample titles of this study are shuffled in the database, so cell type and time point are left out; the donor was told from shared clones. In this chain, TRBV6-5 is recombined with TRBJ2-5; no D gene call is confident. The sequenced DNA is TGTGCCAGCAGTTACTCCTCCTCCCCGAAGACCCAGTACTTC. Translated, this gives CASSYSSSPKTQYF.